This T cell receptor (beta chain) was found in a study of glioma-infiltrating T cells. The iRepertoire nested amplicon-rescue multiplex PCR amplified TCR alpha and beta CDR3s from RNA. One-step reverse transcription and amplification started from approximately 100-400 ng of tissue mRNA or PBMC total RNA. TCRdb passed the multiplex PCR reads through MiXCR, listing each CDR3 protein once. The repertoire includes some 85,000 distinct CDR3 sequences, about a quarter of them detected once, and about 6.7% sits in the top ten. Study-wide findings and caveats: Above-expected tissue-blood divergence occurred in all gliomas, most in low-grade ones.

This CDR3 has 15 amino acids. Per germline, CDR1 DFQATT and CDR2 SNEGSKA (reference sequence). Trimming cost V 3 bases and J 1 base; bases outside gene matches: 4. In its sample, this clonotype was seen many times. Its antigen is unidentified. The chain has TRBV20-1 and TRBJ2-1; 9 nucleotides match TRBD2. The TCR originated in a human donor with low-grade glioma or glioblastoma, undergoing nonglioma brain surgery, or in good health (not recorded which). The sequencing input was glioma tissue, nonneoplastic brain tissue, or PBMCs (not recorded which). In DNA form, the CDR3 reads TGCAGTGCTAGTAGGGCGGGGGGGTCCTACAATGAGCAGTTCTTC. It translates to CSASRAGGSYNEQFF.